This T cell receptor (beta chain) was obtained from a study of OX40 agonist ivuxolimab in advanced cancers. Looking at the study overall: Patients in the trial were receiving intravenous ivuxolimab every 2 weeks, at doses of 0.01 to 10 mg/kg.

V shed 2 bases and J 3 bases; nucleotides not matched to a gene: 2. This CDR3 has 14 amino acids. Germline V gene lookup returns CDR1 MNHEY and CDR2 SMNVEV (reference sequence). Clones were sequenced by immunoSEQ multiplex PCR, and TCRdb holds only the in-frame ones, with some missing. The top ten hold 2.1% of the sample, which has about 74,000 clones, 84% seen once. The sequences come from CD4+ or CD8+ T cells sorted from blood, collected in a trial of the OX40 agonist ivuxolimab. The clonotype comes from an adult with an advanced solid tumor such as melanoma, head and neck, liver or kidney cancer. The chain uses TRBV27 and TRBJ2-7; 9 bases are a match to TRBD2. The DNA for the CDR3 is TGTGCCAGCAGTTTAGCGGGGGGGCTCTACGAGCAGTACTTC. Protein sequence: CASSLAGGLYEQYF.